This entry lists 20 T cell receptor beta chains sequenced from one sample in a study of multiple sclerosis patients with progressive multifocal leukoencephalopathy. The method was immunoSEQ multiplex PCR; TCRdb's version includes in-frame clones alone and lacks a portion of them. The table shows 25,000 to 35,000 clones, with approximately 89% occurring only once. The time point was: time of PML onset. The sequenced sample was PBMCs, obtained from a patient treated with natalizumab. The receptors here all came from a woman in her 30s with progressive multifocal leukoencephalopathy.

V usage is TRBV4-2 and J usage is TRBJ2-3; D ambiguous. V gave up 0 bases and J gave up 0 bases, with 7 bases separating them. The CDR3 spans 15 residues. Germline V CDR1 and CDR2: LGHNA, YNFKEQ. The CDR3 region is CASSQDYSSTDTQYF. The CDR3 bases are TGTGCCAGCAGCCAAGATTACTCTAGCACAGATACGCAGTATTTT.

The V call is TRBV14, the J call TRBJ2-3; 7 bases match TRBD1. This CDR3 has 15 amino acids. The trim removed 1 base at V and 3 bases at J, leaving 4 bases unmatched. Germline CDR1 reads SGHDN; CDR2 reads FVKESK. The CDR3 is CASSQGGGITDTQYF. CDR3 DNA: TGTGCCAGCAGCCAAGGAGGGGGCATAACAGATACGCAGTATTTT.

The chain has TRBV5-4 and TRBJ2-1; TRBD2 matches at 13 bases. The CDR3 has 13 residues. Germline lookup yields CDR1 SGHNT and CDR2 YYREEE (reference sequence). Unmatched junction bases numbered 2, after V lost 3 bases and J lost 11 bases. The CDR3: CASSSGLAGKQFF. CDR3 in DNA: TGTGCCAGCAGCTCGGGACTAGCGGGGAAGCAGTTCTTC.

The gene calls are TRBV9 and TRBJ2-3, with D perhaps TRBD2 (6 bases). This CDR3 region has 15 residues. V gave up 6 bases and J gave up 2 bases, with 16 bases separating them. Germline V gives CDR1 SGDLS, CDR2 YYNGEE. The CDR3 DNA sequence: TGTGCCAGCAAACGAGGGCGGGGAACCACAGATACGCAGTATTTT. As protein: CASKRGRGTTDTQYF.

This clone was recorded once. The V gene is TRBV10-3, the J gene TRBJ1-2, with TRBD1 as a possible D gene (6 bases). The CDR3 has 18 residues. Trimming shortened V by 6 bases and J by 0 bases, and 23 bases separated the two germline ends. Germline CDR1 reads ENHRY; CDR2 reads SYGVKD. CDR3 sequence (DNA): TGTGCCATCAGAGCCCTGGACAGCCGTTCCCTGGCTAACTATGGCTACACCTTC. This gives the protein CAIRALDSRSLANYGYTF.

The chain recombines TRBV19 with TRBJ2-1; tentative D call: TRBD1 (5 bases). The germline gives CDR1 LNHDA, CDR2 SQIVND (reference sequence). This CDR3 spans 15 amino acids. Trimming removed 6 bases from V and 5 bases from J, with 17 bases in between. The CDR3 DNA sequence: TGTGCCAGTAGCCTCGGTGGTGGGGCCCACAATGAGCAGTTCTTC. This gives the protein CASSLGGGAHNEQFF.

The V gene is TRBV5-6, the J gene TRBJ1-2; possible D gene TRBD1, 5 bases. Germline CDR1 reads SGHDT; CDR2 reads YYEEEE. V was clipped by 5 bases and J by 6 bases, with 17 bases between them. The CDR3 runs 14 residues. CDR3 sequence: CASRPRVGGHGYTF. The CDR3 DNA sequence: TGTGCCAGCAGACCCAGGGTAGGCGGCCATGGCTACACCTTC.

This clone is categorized as medium-sized. The CDR3 DNA is TGTGCTAGTGGTTTGGAGAGGACAGGGGGATTGTATCAGCCCCAGCATTTT. Protein: CASGLERTGGLYQPQHF. This chain connects TRBV12-5 to TRBJ1-5; TRBD1 agrees at 10 bases. The germline V gene encodes CDR1 LGHNT and CDR2 FRNRAP. The trim removed 1 base at V and 5 bases at J, leaving 8 bases unmatched. This CDR3 is 17 amino acids long.

V and J are TRBV19 and TRBJ1-5; D is undetermined. V dropped 2 bases and J dropped 4 bases, with 15 bases sitting between them. This CDR3 comprises 16 residues. CDR1 is LNHDA, CDR2 SQIVND, per germline (reference sequence). DNA for the CDR3: TGTGCCAGTAGTATAACGGCGGGGTCCGGAAATCAGCCCCAGCATTTT. This encodes CASSITAGSGNQPQHF.

The chain has TRBV6-1 and TRBJ2-7; 7 nucleotides agree with TRBD1. Trimming took 1 base from V and 9 from J; bases not matched to a gene: 3. CDR3 length: 12 amino acids. Germline values: CDR1 MNHNS, CDR2 SASEGT. CDR3 nucleotides: TGTGCCAGCAGTGAAGTAGACAGGGCGCAGTACTTC. This sequence encodes CASSEVDRAQYF.

The rearrangement links TRBV6-5 to TRBJ1-5; D gene uncertain. This CDR3 region has 12 residues. CDR1 and CDR2 (germline): MNHEY, SVGAGI. Trimming removed 11 bases at V and 2 bases at J, with 10 bases between. The CDR3 spells CAVYSGNQPQHF. Here the CDR3 DNA reads TGTGCCGTTTATAGTGGCAATCAGCCCCAGCATTTT.

V gene TRBV2 combines with J gene TRBJ1-2, with a tentative D call TRBD1 (5 bases). The CDR3 runs to 13 residues. V shed 8 bases and J shed 4 bases, with 14 bases lying between them. Germline loops: CDR1 SNHLY, CDR2 FYNNEI. The CDR3 region has the DNA TGTGCCAGCGGGACCGTTGATGTCTATGGCTACACCTTC. Its protein is CASGTVDVYGYTF.

Comments on this clone: This sample also contains other DNA sequences that code for the same CDR3. Here the CDR3 reads CASSGGQGGYGYTF. CDR3 in DNA: TGTGCCAGCAGTGGCGGACAGGGCGGGTACGGCTACACCTTC. The chain is built from TRBV27 and TRBJ1-2; 8 bases are shared with TRBD1. With 5 bases clipped from V and 8 bases from J, the junction kept 10 bases outside the gene matches. The germline V gene has CDR1 MNHEY and CDR2 SMNVEV (reference sequence). The CDR3 has 14 amino acids.

This sequence joins TRBV6-5 and TRBJ2-7; no reliable D call. CDR1 is MNHEY, CDR2 SVGAGI, per germline. The CDR3 runs to 12 residues. Trimming cost V 7 bases and J 7 bases, with 14 bases left between them. CDR3 protein: CASTAGFGEQYF. In nucleotides, the CDR3 is TGTGCCAGCACTGCAGGCTTCGGTGAGCAGTACTTC.

This clone was recorded only once. This chain uses TRBV19 with TRBJ2-5; possible D gene TRBD2, 6 bases. Germline lookup yields CDR1 LNHDA and CDR2 SQIVND (reference sequence). The CDR3 is 16 residues long. V lost 6 bases and J 5 bases, leaving 22 bases between the germline ends. CDR3 sequence: CASRPLGRGTEETQYF. In nucleotides, the CDR3 is TGTGCCAGTAGGCCCCTGGGGCGGGGCACAGAGGAGACCCAGTACTTC.

This clone was seen just once. The chain has TRBV4-2 and TRBJ1-1; D is ambiguous. Trimming stripped 1 base from V and 1 base from J, with 7 bases between. This CDR3 spans 14 amino acids. CDR1 LGHNA and CDR2 YNFKEQ come from the germline V gene. CDR3 region: CASSQATENTEAFF. The CDR3 nucleotides are TGTGCCAGCAGCCAAGCCACAGAGAACACTGAAGCTTTCTTT.

This chain uses TRBV30 with TRBJ1-5; 9 bases agree with TRBD1. J lost 4 bases, V lost 3 bases, and 1 base had no gene match. The CDR3 covers 13 residues. Germline CDR1 and CDR2: GTSNPN and SVGIG (reference sequence). The CDR3, as DNA: TGTGCCTGGAGCGGACAGGGGAATCAGCCCCAGCATTTT. Its translation: CAWSGQGNQPQHF.

The gene calls are TRBV5-1 and TRBJ1-1; D is undetermined. Germline V gene data show CDR1 as SGHRS and CDR2 as YFSETQ. With 5 bases removed from V and 7 bases from J, the gap between germline ends came to 21 bases. This CDR3 is built from 15 residues. CDR3 bases: TGCGCCAGCAGGGACCGGAGTTGGGGAGCCGGTGAAGCTTTCTTT. Protein sequence: CASRDRSWGAGEAFF.

The chain has TRBV7-8 and TRBJ2-5; D is uncertain. The germline gives CDR1 SGHVS, CDR2 FQNEAQ. This CDR3 has 13 residues. Trimming shortened V by 5 bases and J by 7 bases, and 14 bases separated the two germline ends. CDR3 DNA sequence: TGTGCCAGCAGCCCCGGTCCCCCCGGGACCCAGTACTTC. It codes for CASSPGPPGTQYF.

J is TRBJ2-1 and V is TRBV5-6; 7 bases align to TRBD2. V trimming: 0 bases; J trimming: 5 bases; junction bases outside the gene matches: 8. The CDR3 spans 16 residues. From germline, CDR1 is SGHDT and CDR2 YYEEEE. CDR3 protein: CASSLVGSGLDNEQFF. The DNA of the CDR3 is TGTGCCAGCAGCTTGGTAGGTAGCGGGTTGGACAATGAGCAGTTCTTC.